Listed below are T cell receptor beta chains from one sample, sequenced in a study of yellow fever vaccine responses in identical twins. Via MiXCR, TCRdb re-called the RT-PCR reads, giving one row per CDR3 protein. Of approximately 2,200 distinct CDR3 sequences listed, over 65% are singletons. The sequencing here drew on T cells from blood (PBMCs), unsorted or a sorted subset (not recorded which), taken before or after yellow fever vaccination (not recorded which). The receptor source for this set is a young woman who received the yellow fever vaccine. The CDR3 runs from the conserved cysteine through the conserved F or W. A D gene is named only where the DNA matches it firmly. Clone size is not always given. Where it is, it says once, few, many or a class for expanded clones.

d_gene	v_gene	abundance	j_gene	CDR3nt	CDR3aa
-	TRBV2	-	TRBJ1-6	TGTGCCAGCAACAGTAACCCTAATTCACCCCTCCACTTT	CASNSNPNSPLHF
-	TRBV29-1	-	TRBJ2-3	TGCAGCGTTGAAAAGGGGGATGGCACAGATACGCAGTATTTT	CSVEKGDGTDTQYF
-	TRBV2	-	TRBJ1-6	TGTGCCAGCAGTGAAGCTCCTCATGGGAATTCACCCCTCCACTTT	CASSEAPHGNSPLHF
-	TRBV2	-	TRBJ2-1	TGTGCCAGCAGTGAAGGCGGACAGTTATACTACAATGAGCAGTTCTTC	CASSEGGQLYYNEQFF
TRBD1	TRBV5-1	-	TRBJ1-1	TGCGCCAGCAGCTTCGGGACAGGGGGCGGGTTGAACACTGAAGCTTTCTTT	CASSFGTGGGLNTEAFF
-	TRBV4-1	-	TRBJ1-1	TGCGCCAGCAGCCAAAACCGACAAAGTATGAACACTGAAGCTTTCTTT	CASSQNRQSMNTEAFF
TRBD1	TRBV18	once	TRBJ2-1	TGTGCCAGCTCACCCCCGCTGGACAGGGAAGCATGGAATGAGCAGTTCTTC	CASSPPLDREAWNEQFF
-	TRBV2	-	TRBJ2-1	TGTGCCAGCAGTAGGCCTTTTGGATCTGAGCAGTTCTTC	CASSRPFGSEQFF
TRBD1	TRBV20-1	-	TRBJ2-7	TGCAGTGCTAGTGGCGACAGGGCCCCCTACGAGCAGTACTTC	CSASGDRAPYEQYF
-	TRBV29-1	-	TRBJ2-7	TGCAGCGTAGCTGGTAACGAGCAGTACTTC	CSVAGNEQYF
-	TRBV12-3/TRBV12-4	once	TRBJ2-7	TGTGCCAGCAGTTTTTTCGCAGGTTACGAGCAGTACTTC	CASSFFAGYEQYF
-	TRBV5-5	-	TRBJ1-5	TGTGCCAGCAGCGGCTATAGCAATCAGCCCCAGCATTTT	CASSGYSNQPQHF
TRBD1	TRBV29-1	-	TRBJ2-1	TGCAGCGTTGGTTGGACAGGGGTCAATGAGCAGTTCTTC	CSVGWTGVNEQFF
TRBD2	TRBV29-1	-	TRBJ2-3	TGCAGCGTTGAAGATCGGTTATTGGGACTAGTTTCCACAGATACGCAGTATTTT	CSVEDRLLGLVSTDTQYF
TRBD1	TRBV11-1	-	TRBJ2-1	TGTGCCAGCAGCGTAGGGACAGCTAGCTGTAATGAGCAGTTCTTC	CASSVGTASCNEQFF
TRBD2	TRBV10-1	-	TRBJ2-3	TGCGCCAGCAGTGAGCTAGCGGGGGGCCCAGATACGCAGTATTTT	CASSELAGGPDTQYF
TRBD1	TRBV15	-	TRBJ1-2	TGTGCCACCAGCAGAGTGTTCGGACAGGGGGCAGGCTACACCTTC	CATSRVFGQGAGYTF
TRBD2	TRBV11-2	-	TRBJ2-5	TGTGCCAGCAGCTTATACCACGGGGGGGTCGTGTACTTC	CASSLYHGGVVYF
-	TRBV14	few	TRBJ2-1	TGTGCCAGCAGCCAAAGGTTGACAGCCACTAGTGGCGGTGGGCAGTTCTTC	CASSQRLTATSGGGQFF
-	TRBV7-9	-	TRBJ2-1	TGTGCCAGCAGCTTAGTCCTAAGCTCCTACAATGAGCAGTTCTTC	CASSLVLSSYNEQFF
-	TRBV7-3	-	TRBJ2-2	TGTGCCACCTACACCGGGGAGCTGTTTTTT	CATYTGELFF
-	TRBV11-1	-	TRBJ2-3	TGTGCCAGCAGACTGAGCACAGATACGCAGTATTTT	CASRLSTDTQYF
TRBD2	TRBV18	-	TRBJ2-5	TGTGCCAGCTCAGCTAATAGCGGGAACCAAGAGACCCAGTACTTC	CASSANSGNQETQYF
TRBD1	TRBV12-3/TRBV12-4	few	TRBJ1-3	TGTGCCAGCAGAACAGGGGCCAACTCTGGAAACACCATATATTTT	CASRTGANSGNTIYF
TRBD2	TRBV11-1	once	TRBJ2-1	TGTGCCAGCAGCTCCCGAGCGGGAGGGCTGTACAATGAGCAGTTCTTC	CASSSRAGGLYNEQFF
-	TRBV11-3	-	TRBJ2-3	TGTGCCAGCAGCTTAGGGAGGGTAGGACGGGACCCCACAGATACGCAGTATTTT	CASSLGRVGRDPTDTQYF
TRBD2	TRBV11-1	-	TRBJ2-1	TGTGCCAGCAGCACCGGGACTAGCGATAGGAGTGAGCAGTTCTTC	CASSTGTSDRSEQFF
-	TRBV6-1	few	TRBJ1-5	TGTGCCAGCAGTGAGGTGGGTAGCAATCAGCCCCAGCATTTT	CASSEVGSNQPQHF
-	TRBV18	-	TRBJ1-2	TGTGCCAGCTCACCATTACCCTGGGACATCTATGGCTACACCTTC	CASSPLPWDIYGYTF
-	TRBV5-5	-	TRBJ1-4	TGTGCCAGCAGCTTGGCGAGGGGGGAAAAACTGTTTTTT	CASSLARGEKLFF
-	TRBV7-9	-	TRBJ2-3	TGTGCCAGCAGCCAAGCGGTTACGACTAGCACAGATACGCAGTATTTT	CASSQAVTTSTDTQYF
TRBD2	TRBV28	-	TRBJ2-3	TGTGCCAGCAGCCACAGCGGGAGTTCTGCAGATACGCAGTATTTT	CASSHSGSSADTQYF
TRBD1	TRBV28	-	TRBJ1-2	TGTGCCAGCGAGGACAGGGGTGACTATGGCTACACCTTC	CASEDRGDYGYTF
-	TRBV15	-	TRBJ2-5	TGTGCCACCAGCAGCCCCGCTGAGACCCAGTACTTC	CATSSPAETQYF
-	TRBV2	-	TRBJ2-6	TGTGCCAGCAGTGAAGACAGATCGGATCCTGGGGCCAACGTCCTGACTTTC	CASSEDRSDPGANVLTF
-	TRBV5-4	-	TRBJ1-2	TGTGCCAGCAGCTTGGTCTCTAACTATGGCTACACCTTC	CASSLVSNYGYTF
TRBD2	TRBV4-1	-	TRBJ2-7	TGCGCCAGCAGCCAAGATGGACTAGCGGGAGCAGGCGAGCAGTACTTC	CASSQDGLAGAGEQYF
-	TRBV4-1	-	TRBJ1-6	TGCGCCAGCAGCCTCGAGGGGGATAAAAATTCACCCCTCCACTTT	CASSLEGDKNSPLHF
TRBD1	TRBV4-1	-	TRBJ1-3	TGCGCCAGCAGCCCTAGACAGGGGGGAAACACCATATATTTT	CASSPRQGGNTIYF
TRBD1	TRBV11-3	-	TRBJ2-7	TGTGCCAGCAGCTTAGATGCAGGACAGGAATACGAGCAGTACTTC	CASSLDAGQEYEQYF
-	TRBV4-1	-	TRBJ1-2	TGCGCCAGCAGCCAAGAGCTCCGCAGGGAGGGTGGCTACACCTTC	CASSQELRREGGYTF
-	TRBV20-1	-	TRBJ2-7	TGCAGTGCTAGTTTTATGGGAAGCTCCTACGAGCAGTACTTC	CSASFMGSSYEQYF
TRBD2	TRBV13	-	TRBJ2-4	TGTGCCAGCAGCGGGACTAGCCCCGGCATTCAGTACTTC	CASSGTSPGIQYF
-	TRBV29-1	-	TRBJ1-1	TGCAGCGCACTTACCAGGAACATGAACACTGAAGCTTTCTTT	CSALTRNMNTEAFF
-	TRBV6-2/TRBV6-3	-	TRBJ1-5	TGTGCCAGCAGTTACGGGACAAGCTATCAGCCCCAGCATTTT	CASSYGTSYQPQHF
TRBD2	TRBV4-1	-	TRBJ2-7	TGCGCCAGCAGCCACTTAGCGGGCCACTCCTACGAGCAGTACTTC	CASSHLAGHSYEQYF
-	TRBV29-1	-	TRBJ1-2	TGCAGCGTCCTTTTGGGGGATGGCTACACCTTC	CSVLLGDGYTF
TRBD2	TRBV20-1	-	TRBJ2-7	TGCAGTGCTAGCCCCCTGGCTAGCGGGAGCACATTTAGGCAGTACTTC	CSASPLASGSTFRQYF
-	TRBV7-9	-	TRBJ1-1	TGTGCCAGCAGCTTAATGTCGAACACTGAAGCTTTCTTT	CASSLMSNTEAFF
-	TRBV4-1	-	TRBJ1-1	TGCGCCAGCAGCCAAGGGATACAGCTGAACACTGAAGCTTTCTTT	CASSQGIQLNTEAFF
-	TRBV13	-	TRBJ1-2	TGTGCCAGCAGCCATAGGGGAAAAAACCCTAACTATGGCTACACCTTC	CASSHRGKNPNYGYTF
-	TRBV7-9	-	TRBJ1-2	TGTGCCAGCAGCGACAGTGGCCAGTATCACTATGGCTACACCTTC	CASSDSGQYHYGYTF
-	TRBV12-3/TRBV12-4	-	TRBJ2-1	TGTGCCAGCAGTGTAACTATAAACAATGAGCAGTTCTTC	CASSVTINNEQFF
-	TRBV10-3	-	TRBJ1-1	TGTGCCGCCACAGGGAGTAACACTGAAGCTTTCTTT	CAATGSNTEAFF
-	TRBV2	-	TRBJ2-7	TGTGCCAGCAGAGTCCAGGGTCTCTACGAGCAGTACTTC	CASRVQGLYEQYF
-	TRBV5-5	-	TRBJ1-4	TGTGCCAGCAGCTTGGGACAGAATGAAAAACTGTTTTTT	CASSLGQNEKLFF
-	TRBV7-6	-	TRBJ2-1	TGTGCCAGCAGCTTAGTAAGGAATGAGCAGTTCTTC	CASSLVRNEQFF
TRBD1	TRBV4-2	-	TRBJ2-5	TGTGCCAGCAGCCAAGACCCGACAGGGGTAGAGACCCAGTACTTC	CASSQDPTGVETQYF
-	TRBV7-3	-	TRBJ2-2	TGTGCCAGCAGCTTAATGGGAGGACCGGCGAACACCGGGGAGCTGTTTTTT	CASSLMGGPANTGELFF
TRBD2	TRBV10-1	once	TRBJ2-1	TGCGCCAGCAGTTCGCTAGCGGGGGGGAACAATGAGCAGTTCTTC	CASSSLAGGNNEQFF